A single sample is the source of the 8 T cell receptor beta chains below, sequenced in a study of T-cell reconstitution after alpha-beta-depleted transplantation in children. A TCRbeta library incorporating unique molecular identifiers was prepared. TCRdb recomputed calls from the PCR reads with MiXCR, one row per CDR3 protein. The table shows about 980,000 distinct CDR3 sequences, with less than 30% occurring only once. The starting material was PBMCs, mostly from graft donor cells, obtained 360 days after TCRalphabeta/CD19-depleted stem cell transplant. These receptors all come from a boy in the first two years of life who had a stem cell transplant for SCID, so the T cells may come from the graft donor.

V is TRBV20-1 and J is TRBJ2-1; a weak D match, TRBD1 (5 bases). The germline V gene has CDR1 DFQATT and CDR2 SNEGSKA (reference sequence). Trimming took off 0 bases at V and 0 bases at J, with 9 bases between the two ends. The CDR3 consists of 15 residues. In nucleotides, the CDR3 is TGCAGTGCTAGAGAACAGGTTAGCTCCTACAATGAGCAGTTCTTC. Translated, it gives CSAREQVSSYNEQFF.

The chain has TRBV15 and TRBJ2-7; the D gene is possibly TRBD2 (6 bases). Germline loops: CDR1 LNHNV, CDR2 YYDKDF (reference sequence). The V end was cut by 1 base, the J end by 4 bases, with 17 bases between. The CDR3 covers 16 residues. As DNA, the CDR3 is TGTGCCACCAGCAGAGGAGAACTGGGGGGTAGGTACGAGCAGTACTTC. It translates to CATSRGELGGRYEQYF.

The chain employs TRBV28 and TRBJ2-5; TRBD1 might be the D (6 bases). Germline CDR1 and CDR2: MDHEN and SYDVKM. The CDR3 runs to 16 residues. With 3 bases removed from V and 2 bases from J, the gap between germline ends came to 16 bases. The CDR3 is CASSLIQGWGQETQYF. The DNA for the CDR3 is TGTGCCAGCAGTTTGATCCAGGGGTGGGGACAAGAGACCCAGTACTTC.

The chain carries TRBV11-1 and TRBJ1-3; no definite D call. Per the germline V gene, CDR1 is SGHAT and CDR2 is FQDESV (reference sequence). V lost 7 bases and J lost 4, with 17 bases in between. This CDR3 contains 15 residues. The CDR3 sequence: CASTVTTVSGNTIYF. The CDR3 nucleotides are TGTGCCAGCACCGTCACCACAGTTAGCGGAAACACCATATATTTT.

The chain uses TRBV5-1 and TRBJ1-1, with D possibly being TRBD1 (6 bases). The CDR3 runs to 15 residues. The V gene lost 4 bases and the J gene lost 1 base, with 14 bases spanning the gap. CDR1 is SGHRS, CDR2 YFSETQ, per germline. Here the CDR3 DNA reads TGCGCCAGCAGCCTCCAGGGGCCTAAGAACACTGAAGCTTTCTTT. Translating gives CASSLQGPKNTEAFF.

The V call is TRBV25-1, the J call TRBJ2-5; no definite D call. Germline values: CDR1 MGHDK, CDR2 SYGVNS. The CDR3 length is 14 residues. With 3 bases removed from V and 2 bases from J, the gap between germline ends came to 10 bases. Written as DNA, the CDR3 is TGTGCCAGCAGTGAGGACCGACTTCAAGAGACCCAGTACTTC. This gives the protein CASSEDRLQETQYF.

This chain connects TRBV7-9 to TRBJ2-7; 7 nucleotides agree with TRBD1. The germline gives CDR1 SEHNR, CDR2 FQNEAQ (reference sequence). The CDR3 runs to 16 residues. V shed 5 bases and J 7 bases; nucleotides not matched to a gene: 17. The chain's CDR3 is CASSNDRVGLSREQYF. DNA of the CDR3: TGTGCCAGCAGCAACGACAGGGTCGGCCTCTCCAGGGAGCAGTACTTC. The full variable domain, in which reference TRBV7-9 and TRBJ2-7 provide the parts outside the CDR3, is DTGVSQNPRHKITKRGQNVTFRCDPISEHNRLYWYRQTLGQGPEFLTYFQNEAQLEKSRLLSDRFSAERPKGSFSTLEIQRTEQGDSAMYLCASSNDRVGLSREQYFGPGTRLTVT.

This chain links TRBV12-3 or TRBV12-4 with TRBJ1-5, with D perhaps matching TRBD1 (6 bases). Trimming took 4 bases from V and 2 from J, leaving 15 bases between them. The CDR3 consists of 16 residues. CDR3 sequence (DNA): TGTGCCAGCAGTTCCCTTGGGGGGGCTGGCAATCAGCCCCAGCATTTT. The encoded protein is CASSSLGGAGNQPQHF.